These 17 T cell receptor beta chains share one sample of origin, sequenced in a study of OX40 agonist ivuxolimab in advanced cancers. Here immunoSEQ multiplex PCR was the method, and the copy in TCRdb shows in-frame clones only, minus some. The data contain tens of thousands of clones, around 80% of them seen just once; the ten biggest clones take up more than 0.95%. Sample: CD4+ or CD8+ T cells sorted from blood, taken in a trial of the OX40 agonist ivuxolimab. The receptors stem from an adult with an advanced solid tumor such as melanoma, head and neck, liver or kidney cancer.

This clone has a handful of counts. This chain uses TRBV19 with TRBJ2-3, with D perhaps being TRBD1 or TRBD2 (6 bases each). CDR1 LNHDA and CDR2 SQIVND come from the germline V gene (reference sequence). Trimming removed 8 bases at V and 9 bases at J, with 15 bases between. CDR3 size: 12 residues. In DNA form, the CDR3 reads TGTGCCAGTCGGGCGGTGGGGGGCACGCAGTATTTT. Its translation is CASRAVGGTQYF.

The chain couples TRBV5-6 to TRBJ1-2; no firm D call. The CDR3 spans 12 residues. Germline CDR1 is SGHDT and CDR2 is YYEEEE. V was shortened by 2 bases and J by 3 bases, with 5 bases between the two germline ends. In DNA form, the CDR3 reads TGTGCCAGCAGCTTCAAGGACTATGGCTACACCTTC. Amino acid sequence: CASSFKDYGYTF.

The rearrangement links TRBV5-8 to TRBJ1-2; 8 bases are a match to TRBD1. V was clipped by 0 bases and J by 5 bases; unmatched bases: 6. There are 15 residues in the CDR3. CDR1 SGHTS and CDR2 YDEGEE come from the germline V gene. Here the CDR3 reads CASSLGSGGAYGYTF. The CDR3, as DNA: TGTGCCAGCAGCTTGGGGTCAGGGGGCGCTTATGGCTACACCTTC. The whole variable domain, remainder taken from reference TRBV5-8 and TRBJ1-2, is EAGVTQSPTHLIKTRGQQATLRCSPISGHTSVYWYQQALGLGLQFLLWYDEGEERNRGNFPPRFSGRQFPNYSSELNVNALELEDSALYLCASSLGSGGAYGYTFGSGTRLTVV.

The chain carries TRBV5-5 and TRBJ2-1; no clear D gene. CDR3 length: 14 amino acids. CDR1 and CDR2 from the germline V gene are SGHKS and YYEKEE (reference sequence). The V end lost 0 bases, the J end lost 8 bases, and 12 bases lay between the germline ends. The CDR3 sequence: CASSLALDDDEQFF. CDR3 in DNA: TGTGCCAGCAGCTTGGCCCTCGATGACGATGAGCAGTTCTTC.

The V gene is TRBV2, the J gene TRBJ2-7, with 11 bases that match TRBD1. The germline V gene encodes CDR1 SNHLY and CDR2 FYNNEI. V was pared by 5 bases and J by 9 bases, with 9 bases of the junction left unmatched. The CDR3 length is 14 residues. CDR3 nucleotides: TGTGCCAGCAGTTATCCGGGACAGGGGGAAGGGCAGTACTTC. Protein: CASSYPGQGEGQYF.

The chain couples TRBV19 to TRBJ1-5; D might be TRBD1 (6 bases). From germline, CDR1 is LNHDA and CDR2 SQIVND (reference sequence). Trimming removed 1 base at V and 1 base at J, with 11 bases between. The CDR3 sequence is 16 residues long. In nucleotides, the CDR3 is TGTGCCAGTAGTATAGTCCCAGGGGCCAGCAATCAGCCCCAGCATTTT. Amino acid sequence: CASSIVPGASNQPQHF.

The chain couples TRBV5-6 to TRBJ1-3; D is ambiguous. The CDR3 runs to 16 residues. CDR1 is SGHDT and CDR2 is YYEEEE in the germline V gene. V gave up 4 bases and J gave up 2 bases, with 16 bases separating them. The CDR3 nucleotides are TGTGCCAGCAGCCCCCCCCGGTGGGAGGCTGGAAACACCATATATTTT. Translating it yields CASSPPRWEAGNTIYF.

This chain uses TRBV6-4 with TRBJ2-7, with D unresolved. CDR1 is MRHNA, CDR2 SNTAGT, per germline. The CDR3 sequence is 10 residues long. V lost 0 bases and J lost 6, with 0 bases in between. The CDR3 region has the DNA TGTGCCAGCAGTGACTCCGAGCAGTACGTC. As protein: CASSDSEQYV.

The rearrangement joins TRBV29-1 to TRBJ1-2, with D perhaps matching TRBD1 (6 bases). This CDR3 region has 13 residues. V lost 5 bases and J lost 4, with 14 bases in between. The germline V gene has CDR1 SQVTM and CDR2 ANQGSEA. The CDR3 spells CSVQQGPTYGYTF. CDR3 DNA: TGCAGCGTTCAGCAGGGGCCGACCTATGGCTACACCTTC.

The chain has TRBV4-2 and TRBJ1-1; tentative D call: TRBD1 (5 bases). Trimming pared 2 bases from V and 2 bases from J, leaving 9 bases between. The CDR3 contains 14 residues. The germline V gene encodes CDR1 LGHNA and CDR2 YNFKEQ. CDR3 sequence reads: CASSQSTANTEAFF. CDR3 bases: TGTGCCAGCAGCCAATCGACAGCAAACACTGAAGCTTTCTTT.

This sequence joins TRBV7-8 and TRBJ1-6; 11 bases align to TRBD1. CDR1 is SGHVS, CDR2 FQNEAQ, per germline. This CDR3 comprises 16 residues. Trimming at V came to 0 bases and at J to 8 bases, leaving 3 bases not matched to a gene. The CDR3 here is CASSLAPGQGDSPLHF. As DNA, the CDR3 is TGTGCCAGCAGCTTAGCTCCGGGACAGGGGGATTCACCCCTCCACTTT.

This CDR3 is CASSRQGGSGNTIYF. For the CDR3, the DNA is TGTGCCAGCAGCCGACAGGGGGGCAGTGGAAACACCATATATTTT. The chain has TRBV7-2 and TRBJ1-3; 9 bases are shared with TRBD1. This CDR3 has 15 residues. The V gene end was trimmed by 5 bases and the J gene end by 3 bases; junction bases not matched to a gene: 5. The germline V gene encodes CDR1 SGHTA and CDR2 FQGNSA.

The CDR3 region is CASSLGQVEGTQYF. The CDR3 bases are TGTGCCAGCAGCTTAGGTCAGGTGGAGGGGACCCAGTACTTC. The rearrangement joins TRBV11-2 to TRBJ2-5; a weak D match, TRBD2 (6 bases). CDR3 size: 14 residues. CDR1 is SGHAT, CDR2 FQNNGV, per germline. The ends were cut back, 1 base at V and 7 bases at J, with 13 bases in the middle.

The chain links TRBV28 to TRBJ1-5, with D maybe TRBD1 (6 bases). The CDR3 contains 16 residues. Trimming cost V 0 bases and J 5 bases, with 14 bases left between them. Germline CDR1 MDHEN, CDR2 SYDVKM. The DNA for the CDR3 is TGTGCCAGCAGTTTATGGGGGGGCCCGAGAGATCAGCCCCAGCATTTT. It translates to CASSLWGGPRDQPQHF. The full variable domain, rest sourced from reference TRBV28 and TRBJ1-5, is DVKVTQSSRYLVKRTGEKVFLECVQDMDHENMFWYRQDPGLGLRLIYFSYDVKMKEKGDIPEGYSVSREKKERFSLILESASTNQTSMYLCASSLWGGPRDQPQHFGDGTRLSIL.

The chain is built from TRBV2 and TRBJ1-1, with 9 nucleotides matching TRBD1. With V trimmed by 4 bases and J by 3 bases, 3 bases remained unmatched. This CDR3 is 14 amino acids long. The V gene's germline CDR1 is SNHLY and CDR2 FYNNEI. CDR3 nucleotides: TGTGCCAGCAGTGGGACAGGGGCGGACACTGAAGCTTTCTTT. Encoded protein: CASSGTGADTEAFF.

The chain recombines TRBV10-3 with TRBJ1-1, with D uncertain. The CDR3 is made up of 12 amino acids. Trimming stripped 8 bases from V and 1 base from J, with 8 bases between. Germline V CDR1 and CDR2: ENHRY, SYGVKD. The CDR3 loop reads CAIAEGNTEAFF. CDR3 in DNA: TGTGCCATCGCGGAAGGGAACACTGAAGCTTTCTTT.

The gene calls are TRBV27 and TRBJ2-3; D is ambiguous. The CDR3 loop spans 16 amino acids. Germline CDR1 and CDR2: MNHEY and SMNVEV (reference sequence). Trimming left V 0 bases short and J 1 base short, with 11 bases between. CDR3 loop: CASSLSFGRGTDTQYF. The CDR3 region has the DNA TGTGCCAGCAGTTTATCGTTTGGCCGTGGCACAGATACGCAGTATTTT.